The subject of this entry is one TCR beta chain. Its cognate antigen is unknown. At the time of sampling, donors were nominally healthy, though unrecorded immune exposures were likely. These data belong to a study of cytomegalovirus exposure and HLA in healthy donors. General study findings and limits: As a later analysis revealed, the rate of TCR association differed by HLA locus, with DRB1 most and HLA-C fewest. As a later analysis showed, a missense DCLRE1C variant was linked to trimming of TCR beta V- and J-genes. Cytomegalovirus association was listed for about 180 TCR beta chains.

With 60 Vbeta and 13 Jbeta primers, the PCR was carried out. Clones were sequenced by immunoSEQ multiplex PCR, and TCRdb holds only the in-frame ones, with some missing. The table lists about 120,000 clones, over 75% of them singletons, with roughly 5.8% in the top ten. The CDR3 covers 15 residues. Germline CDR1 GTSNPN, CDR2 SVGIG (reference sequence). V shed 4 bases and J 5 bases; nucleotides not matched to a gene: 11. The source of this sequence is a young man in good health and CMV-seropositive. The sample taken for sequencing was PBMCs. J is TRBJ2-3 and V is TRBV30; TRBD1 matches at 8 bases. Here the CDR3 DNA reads TGTGCCTGGACCTTAACAGGGGGGAAGGGAGATACGCAGTATTTT. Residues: CAWTLTGGKGDTQYF.